These 26 T cell receptor beta chains were all obtained from the same sample, sequenced in a study of a mutant IDH1 vaccine in newly diagnosed glioma. Sequencing used immunoSEQ multiplex PCR; TCRdb keeps in-frame clones, though not all of them. Counted here are around 92,000 clones, over 85% occurring once; the ten biggest clones make up roughly 0.61%. Time point of the sample: baseline, week 1 (first vaccination visit). The treatment is: pre-vaccination baseline after standard-of-care therapy. The sample here was PBMCs, taken from a glioma patient treated with radiotherapy, temozolomide or both. The receptors shown here come from a woman in her forties or fifties with glioma.

There are a few counts of this clone. V usage is TRBV28 and J usage is TRBJ2-5; D assignment may be TRBD1 or TRBD2 (6 bases each). The CDR3 is made up of 15 amino acids. V shed 3 bases and J shed 5 bases, with 16 bases lying between them. Germline V CDR1 and CDR2: MDHEN, SYDVKM. CDR3 in DNA: TGTGCCAGCAGTTTGTCGGGGGCAGGGTGGGAGACCCAGTACTTC. As protein: CASSLSGAGWETQYF.

The chain has TRBV7-9 and TRBJ1-6; D unresolved. Trimming took 4 bases from V and 13 from J, leaving 8 bases between them. CDR3 length: 11 residues. CDR1 SEHNR and CDR2 FQNEAQ come from the germline V gene (reference sequence). The CDR3: CASSSGLPLHF. CDR3 DNA sequence: TGTGCCAGCAGCTCTGGGTTGCCCCTCCACTTT.

The rearrangement links TRBV9 to TRBJ2-5; maybe TRBD1 (5 bases). The V end lost 0 bases, the J end lost 0 bases, and 12 bases lay between the germline ends. Germline assignment: CDR1 SGDLS and CDR2 YYNGEE. The length of the CDR3 is 16 residues. DNA of the CDR3: TGTGCCAGCAGCGTAGACGCAGGGCCGTACCAAGAGACCCAGTACTTC. Translated, it gives CASSVDAGPYQETQYF.

This rearrangement joins TRBV7-9 to TRBJ2-1; TRBD2 matches 10 bases. Germline lookup yields CDR1 SEHNR and CDR2 FQNEAQ (reference sequence). After removal of 0 bases from V and 5 bases from J, the junction contained 10 bases not matched to a gene. The CDR3 sequence is 18 residues long. The CDR3 DNA reads as TGTGCCAGCAGCTTAGCGGCCTGGAGTACTAGCGGGGACAATGAGCAGTTCTTC. Protein sequence: CASSLAAWSTSGDNEQFF. The entire variable domain, with the rest obtained from reference TRBV7-9 and TRBJ2-1, is as follows: DTGVSQNPRHKITKRGQNVTFRCDPISEHNRLYWYRQTLGQGPEFLTYFQNEAQLEKSRLLSDRFSAERPKGSFSTLEIQRTEQGDSAMYLCASSLAAWSTSGDNEQFFGPGTRLTVL.

The chain joins TRBV19 to TRBJ1-2; 9 bases match TRBD1. Germline trimming cut 6 bases from V and 3 bases from J; bases unmatched to any gene: 8. Germline CDR1 is LNHDA and CDR2 is SQIVND (reference sequence). The CDR3 is 15 residues long. The CDR3 loop reads CASRRTGVGDYGYTF. CDR3 nucleotide sequence: TGTGCCAGTAGGAGGACAGGGGTGGGGGACTATGGCTACACCTTC.

This clone appeared a single time. The chain is built from TRBV5-1 and TRBJ2-7; 11 positions match TRBD2. The germline CDR1 and CDR2 sequences are SGHRS and YFSETQ. The V segment lost 0 bases and the J segment 6 bases; nucleotides outside the gene matches: 5. The CDR3 extends over 15 amino acids. In DNA, the CDR3 is TGCGCCAGCAGCTTGGCCACTAGCGGGAGTACCGAGCAGTACTTC. Translation gives CASSLATSGSTEQYF.

This chain links TRBV28 with TRBJ1-3; the D is unclear. Germline-derived CDR1 and CDR2 are MDHEN and SYDVKM. The CDR3 runs 11 residues. The V and J ends lost 3 bases and 13 bases respectively, with 10 bases between them. CDR3 region: CASSFYGVIYF. Written as DNA, the CDR3 is TGTGCCAGCAGTTTTTACGGGGTTATATATTTT.

This clone turned up a few times. This chain joins TRBV4-2 and TRBJ2-7; 10 positions agree with TRBD1. V gave up 1 base and J gave up 2 bases; unmatched junction bases: 5. Germline lookup yields CDR1 LGHNA and CDR2 YNFKEQ. The CDR3 runs 16 residues. This chain's CDR3 is CASSQVGTGEPYEQYF. CDR3 nucleotides: TGTGCCAGCAGCCAAGTGGGGACAGGGGAGCCCTACGAGCAGTACTTC.

The sample holds one count of this clone. The chain uses TRBV7-3 and TRBJ1-1, with 7 bases that match TRBD1. CDR3 length: 14 amino acids. J lost 3 bases, V lost 2 bases, and 3 bases had no gene match. CDR1 is SGHTA and CDR2 is FQGTGA in the germline V gene. The CDR3 DNA reads as TGTGCCAGCAGCTTAGAGGGGGCTCACACTGAAGCTTTCTTT. It codes for CASSLEGAHTEAFF.

The gene calls are TRBV30 and TRBJ1-4; D gene unclear. The V end lost 4 bases, the J end lost 5 bases, and 20 bases lay between the germline ends. Germline V CDR1 and CDR2: GTSNPN, SVGIG (reference sequence). This CDR3 has 16 residues. The CDR3 DNA reads TGTGCCTGGAACCCGGCGACGCTTGGGCCAAATGAAAAACTGTTTTTT. Its translation: CAWNPATLGPNEKLFF.

V gene TRBV7-8 combines with J gene TRBJ2-1; maybe TRBD1 (5 bases). Per the germline V gene, CDR1 is SGHVS and CDR2 is FQNEAQ. The CDR3 has 14 amino acids. V gave up 5 bases and J gave up 8 bases, with 16 bases separating them. For the CDR3, the DNA is TGTGCCAGCAGCAGACAGTCGAGCAGTGATGAGCAGTTCTTC. Its translation is CASSRQSSSDEQFF.

The chain recombines TRBV7-9 with TRBJ2-7, with a weak D call TRBD2 (5 bases). V lost 1 base, J lost 4 bases, and 14 bases lay in between. The CDR3 contains 15 residues. The germline V gene encodes CDR1 SEHNR and CDR2 FQNEAQ (reference sequence). The CDR3 here is CASSLDGSSIYEQYF. The CDR3, as DNA: TGTGCCAGCAGCTTAGACGGGTCTAGCATATACGAGCAGTACTTC.

V usage is TRBV5-1 and J usage is TRBJ2-7; 14 nucleotides line up with TRBD2. The CDR3 has 14 residues. Trimming at V came to 4 bases and at J to 6 bases, leaving 3 bases not matched to a gene. From germline, CDR1 is SGHRS and CDR2 YFSETQ. The DNA for the CDR3 is TGCGCCAGCAGCAAGGGACTAGCGGGAGTCGAGCAGTACTTC. Amino acid sequence: CASSKGLAGVEQYF.

The chain employs TRBV5-4 and TRBJ2-5, with D hard to call. The V end was cut by 3 bases, the J end by 2 bases, with 14 bases between. There are 15 residues in the CDR3. Per the germline V gene, CDR1 is SGHNT and CDR2 is YYREEE (reference sequence). The DNA for the CDR3 is TGTGCCAGCAGCTCGCGCCTGGCGGTACAAGAGACCCAGTACTTC. Encoded protein: CASSSRLAVQETQYF.

The rearrangement joins TRBV10-2 to TRBJ2-7; weak D call: TRBD1 (6 bases). V was trimmed by 7 bases and J by 2 bases, leaving 18 bases between them. Germline CDR1 and CDR2: WSHSY and SAAADI. The CDR3 runs to 15 residues. In DNA, the CDR3 is TGCGCCAGCACCCCACCGGACAGCGTTCCCTACGAGCAGTACTTC. Protein: CASTPPDSVPYEQYF.

This clone was recorded at least ten times. Other nucleotide sequences in the sample specify the same CDR3. This chain uses TRBV6-5 with TRBJ1-4; no firm D call. The CDR3 length is 14 residues. Trimming removed 6 bases at V and 8 bases at J, with 16 bases between. Germline V lookup: CDR1 MNHEY, CDR2 SVGAGI. The CDR3 region is CASSLTGPGEKLFF. In nucleotides, the CDR3 is TGTGCCAGCAGCCTTACCGGGCCGGGGGAAAAACTGTTTTTT.

V is TRBV29-1 and J is TRBJ2-5, with a possible D match to TRBD2 (5 bases). Germline loops: CDR1 SQVTM, CDR2 ANQGSEA. The CDR3 has 12 residues. Trimming left V 6 bases short and J 2 bases short, with 10 bases between. The CDR3 here is CSVLGVQETQYF. The CDR3 coding sequence is TGCAGCGTACTAGGAGTACAAGAGACCCAGTACTTC.

This chain joins TRBV6-5 and TRBJ2-2, with 11 bases matching TRBD1. V lost 6 bases and J lost 7; bases outside the gene matches: 4. This CDR3 has 14 residues. The V gene's germline CDR1 is MNHEY and CDR2 SVGAGI. The CDR3 loop reads CASSRTGGIGELFF. DNA for the CDR3: TGTGCCAGCAGCCGGACAGGGGGCATCGGGGAGCTGTTTTTT.

The gene calls are TRBV5-1 and TRBJ1-1; 8 bases agree with TRBD1. The V gene end was trimmed by 2 bases and the J gene end by 8 bases; junction bases not matched to a gene: 8. In germline, CDR1 is SGHRS, CDR2 YFSETQ. CDR3 length: 14 amino acids. The CDR3 loop is CASSFGQGGSEAFF. The CDR3 coding sequence is TGCGCCAGCAGCTTTGGACAGGGCGGTTCAGAAGCTTTCTTT.

This clone was detected once. CDR3 residues: CASSLASERTQYF. As DNA, the CDR3 is TGTGCCAGCAGCTTAGCTTCCGAGCGGACCCAGTACTTC. The chain uses TRBV7-6 and TRBJ2-5, with unresolved D. Germline CDR1 SGHVS, CDR2 FNYEAQ. This CDR3 has 13 residues. The V end lost 0 bases, the J end lost 7 bases, and 9 bases lay between the germline ends. The variable domain in full, with the rest retrieved from reference TRBV7-6 and TRBJ2-5, is GAGVSQSPRYKVTKRGQDVALRCDPISGHVSLYWYRQALGQGPEFLTYFNYEAQQDKSGLPNDRFSAERPEGSISTLTIQRTEQRDSAMYRCASSLASERTQYFGPGTRLLVL.

This rearrangement joins TRBV5-1 to TRBJ2-7; D might be TRBD2 (5 bases). Germline values: CDR1 SGHRS, CDR2 YFSETQ. V lost 0 bases and J 4 bases, leaving 11 bases between the germline ends. This CDR3 region has 14 residues. The CDR3 reads CASSLGGRVYEQYF. The CDR3 nucleotides read TGCGCCAGCAGCTTGGGAGGGCGCGTATACGAGCAGTACTTC.

The V call is TRBV28, the J call TRBJ1-2; no reliable D call. The CDR3 contains 11 residues. V was clipped by 8 bases and J by 8 bases, with 12 bases between them. Germline V gene sequence: CDR1 MDHEN, CDR2 SYDVKM. The CDR3: CASYVAAGYTF. The CDR3 bases are TGTGCCAGCTACGTAGCAGCGGGCTACACCTTC.

The chain carries TRBV9 and TRBJ2-4; D possibly corresponds to TRBD2 (6 bases). The V and J ends lost 3 bases and 3 bases respectively, with 16 bases between them. Germline V gene lookup returns CDR1 SGDLS and CDR2 YYNGEE. There are 16 residues in the CDR3. In DNA form, the CDR3 reads TGTGCCAGCAGCGACGGCTTCGGCGGGGTCAAAAACATTCAGTACTTC. Translating gives CASSDGFGGVKNIQYF. The whole variable domain, filled in from reference TRBV9 and TRBJ2-4, reads DSGVTQTPKHLITATGQRVTLRCSPRSGDLSVYWYQQSLDQGLQFLIQYYNGEERAKGNILERFSAQQFPDLHSELNLSSLELGDSALYFCASSDGFGGVKNIQYFGAGTRLSVL.

The chain joins TRBV6-5 to TRBJ1-4; 10 bases agree with TRBD1. There are 15 residues in the CDR3. V was clipped by 6 bases and J by 8 bases; unmatched bases: 9. Germline assignment: CDR1 MNHEY and CDR2 SVGAGI. The CDR3 protein is CASRETGGSLEKLFF. The CDR3 DNA reads TGTGCCAGCAGGGAGACAGGGGGCAGCCTAGAAAAACTGTTTTTT.

Only a few counts were recorded for this clone. V gene TRBV28 combines with J gene TRBJ1-5, with D uncertain. This CDR3 has 13 residues. Trimming took 2 bases from V and 6 from J, leaving 8 bases between them. The germline CDR1 and CDR2 sequences are MDHEN and SYDVKM. The chain's CDR3 is CASSLGIGQPQHF. CDR3 DNA: TGTGCCAGCAGTTTAGGAATCGGTCAGCCCCAGCATTTT.

This clone has only a few counts. The chain employs TRBV6-1 and TRBJ1-5, with D possibly TRBD1 on 6 matching bases. There are 18 residues in the CDR3. The germline V gene encodes CDR1 MNHNS and CDR2 SASEGT. Trimming removed 0 bases from V and 1 base from J, with 16 bases in between. In nucleotides, the CDR3 is TGTGCCAGCAGTGAAGCGCGGCAGGGGAAGGGGAGCAATCAGCCCCAGCATTTT. This encodes CASSEARQGKGSNQPQHF.